This T cell receptor (beta chain) was found in a study of blood T cell repertoires in COVID-19. Study-wide background: Acute and convalescent COVID-19 samples came from the United States, Italy and Spain.

Under the authors' procedure: Amplification from reference gene primers served as the basis for estimated nucleated cell counts. Profiled with immunoSEQ multiplex PCR; TCRdb holds only in-frame clones, not every one. Clone size and V and J calls were adopted from that table, with D and trimming inferred from the DNA. The repertoire holds roughly 250,000 clones, with about 90% as singletons. The CDR3 sequence is 14 residues long. Looked up from germline, CDR1 is SGHRS and CDR2 is YFSETQ. V shed 3 bases and J shed 5 bases, with 14 bases lying between them. The sample was peripheral blood. The J gene is TRBJ2-5, the V gene TRBV5-1, with D possibly matching TRBD1 (7 bases). The origin of this receptor is a woman aged 25 to 39 with COVID-19, enrolled during active disease. Written as DNA, the CDR3 is TGCGCCAGCAGCTCTTCGACAGGGAGGGAGACCCAGTACTTC. Amino acid sequence: CASSSSTGRETQYF.